This is a list of T cell receptor beta chains from one sample in a study of cytomegalovirus exposure and HLA in healthy donors. This table comes from immunoSEQ multiplex PCR, and its TCRdb copy is limited to in-frame clones, with some not included. The top ten hold over 1% of the sample, which has some 140,000 clones, roughly two thirds seen once. Material for sequencing was PBMCs. These receptors originate from a woman between 40 and 50 years old in good health and CMV-seronegative. CDR3s include the opening cysteine and the closing phenylalanine or tryptophan. Each record gives: V gene, D gene, clone size, J gene, CDR3 DNA, CDR3 protein. The D gene is left open where the match is weak. Clone size is not always given. Where it is, it says once, few, many or a class for expanded clones.

v_call: TRBV14; d_call: NA; clone_size: NA; j_call: TRBJ1-6; cdr3_nt: TGTGCCAGCAGCCAAGATCTAGCGATTAATTCACCCCTCCACTTT; cdr3_aa: CASSQDLAINSPLHF
v_call: TRBV5-1; d_call: TRBD1; clone_size: NA; j_call: TRBJ1-1; cdr3_nt: TGCGCCAGCAGCTGGGACAGGGGAACTGAAGCTTTCTTT; cdr3_aa: CASSWDRGTEAFF
v_call: TRBV13; d_call: NA; clone_size: NA; j_call: TRBJ2-3; cdr3_nt: TGTGCCAGCAGCGAGGGGGGGGGCCCTCTTACAGAACATTATTTT; cdr3_aa: CASSEGGGPLTEHYF
v_call: TRBV5-4; d_call: NA; clone_size: NA; j_call: TRBJ1-1; cdr3_nt: TGTGCCAGCAGCGGGGGGGGTAGGATCACTGAAGCTTTCTTT; cdr3_aa: CASSGGGRITEAFF
v_call: TRBV28; d_call: NA; clone_size: NA; j_call: TRBJ2-1; cdr3_nt: TGTGCCAGCAGTCCCACTCGATATGAGCAGTTCTTC; cdr3_aa: CASSPTRYEQFF
v_call: TRBV27; d_call: NA; clone_size: NA; j_call: TRBJ1-4; cdr3_nt: TGTGCCAGCAGTATCTATCACGGTCTTAATGAAAAACTGTTTTTT; cdr3_aa: CASSIYHGLNEKLFF
v_call: TRBV19; d_call: NA; clone_size: NA; j_call: TRBJ2-2; cdr3_nt: TGTGCCAGTAGACCCCACAGGTTTGGCACCGGGGAGCTGTTTTTT; cdr3_aa: CASRPHRFGTGELFF
v_call: TRBV25-1; d_call: NA; clone_size: NA; j_call: TRBJ1-1; cdr3_nt: TGTGCCAGCACCTCGTGGGACTCCGTCCCGAACACTGAAGCTTTCTTT; cdr3_aa: CASTSWDSVPNTEAFF
v_call: TRBV5-1; d_call: NA; clone_size: once; j_call: TRBJ1-1; cdr3_nt: TGCGCCAGCAGCTTGGCCGACAGGGAAGCTTTCTTT; cdr3_aa: CASSLADREAFF
v_call: TRBV13; d_call: TRBD1; clone_size: NA; j_call: TRBJ1-1; cdr3_nt: TGTGCCAGCAGCCAAGGACAGGGGCCGAACACTGAAGCTTTCTTT; cdr3_aa: CASSQGQGPNTEAFF
v_call: TRBV10-3; d_call: TRBD2; clone_size: NA; j_call: TRBJ2-3; cdr3_nt: TGTGCCATCAGTGGAGGGCTAGCGGGGGGACTAAATACGCAGTATTTT; cdr3_aa: CAISGGLAGGLNTQYF